The 30 T cell receptor beta chains listed next were all sequenced from one sample in a study of cytomegalovirus exposure and HLA in healthy donors. 60 Vbeta and 13 Jbeta primers were used in PCR. The protocol was immunoSEQ multiplex PCR, while the TCRdb copy is restricted to in-frame clones and leaves out a portion. The sample comprises around 200,000 clones, approximately 82% of which are singletons, and approximately 1.2% rests with the top ten. The specimen sequenced was PBMCs. These receptors originate from a girl aged 2-10 years in good health and CMV-seropositive.

V usage is TRBV19 and J usage is TRBJ1-2; 10 bases are shared with TRBD1. With 9 bases clipped from V and 2 bases from J, the junction kept 12 bases outside the gene matches. Germline CDR1 is LNHDA and CDR2 is SQIVND (reference sequence). CDR3 length: 16 amino acids. CDR3 in amino acids: CASRWDRGFPNYGYTF. The CDR3 bases are TGTGCCAGCCGTTGGGACAGGGGATTTCCAAACTATGGCTACACCTTC.

A few counts support this clone. This chain links TRBV6-6 with TRBJ1-1; possibly TRBD1 for D (5 bases). The CDR3 length is 14 residues. V was shortened by 7 bases and J by 1 base, with 13 bases between the two germline ends. The germline CDR1 and CDR2 sequences are MNHNY and SVGAGI (reference sequence). The CDR3 DNA reads as TGTGCCAGCATAGTTCAGGGTCGGAACACTGAAGCTTTCTTT. Translated: CASIVQGRNTEAFF.

The rearrangement uses TRBV5-1 and TRBJ2-1, with 11 bases fitting TRBD2. The CDR3 extends over 16 amino acids. Trimming cost V 3 bases and J 2 bases; bases outside gene matches: 4. Germline V gene lookup returns CDR1 SGHRS and CDR2 YFSETQ. The CDR3: CASSWPTSGTYNEQFF. For the CDR3, the DNA is TGCGCCAGCAGCTGGCCGACTAGCGGGACCTACAATGAGCAGTTCTTC. Supplemented by reference TRBV5-1 and TRBJ2-1, the full variable domain reads KAGVTQTPRYLIKTRGQQVTLSCSPISGHRSVSWYQQTPGQGLQFLFEYFSETQRNKGNFPGRFSGRQFSNSRSEMNVSTLELGDSALYLCASSWPTSGTYNEQFFGPGTRLTVL.

The chain carries TRBV27 and TRBJ1-1; a possible D gene is TRBD1 (5 bases). Trimming stripped 7 bases from V and 1 base from J, with 16 bases between. Germline V gives CDR1 MNHEY, CDR2 SMNVEV (reference sequence). The CDR3 contains 15 residues. CDR3 sequence (DNA): TGTGCCAGCAAAGTGGGACTCACCACGAACACTGAAGCTTTCTTT. This encodes CASKVGLTTNTEAFF.

The genes are TRBV5-1 and TRBJ2-1; 8 bases fit TRBD2. The CDR3 consists of 14 residues. Per germline, CDR1 SGHRS and CDR2 YFSETQ. The ends lost 1 base at V and 9 bases at J; junction bases unmatched: 6. The CDR3 sequence: CASSLPGGAGEQFF. DNA for the CDR3: TGCGCCAGCAGCTTGCCGGGAGGGGCGGGTGAGCAGTTCTTC.

The chain carries TRBV7-6 and TRBJ2-5; 7 nucleotides align to TRBD1. The CDR3 is 13 amino acids. Germline values: CDR1 SGHVS, CDR2 FNYEAQ. V shed 5 bases and J 4 bases; nucleotides not matched to a gene: 4. The CDR3 region is CASSKKGAETQYF. DNA of the CDR3: TGTGCCAGCAGCAAAAAGGGGGCAGAGACCCAGTACTTC.

This chain joins TRBV6-1 and TRBJ2-7; D is possibly TRBD2 (5 bases). The CDR3 loop spans 13 amino acids. CDR1 is MNHNS, CDR2 SASEGT, per germline. Trimming removed 5 bases at V and 3 bases at J, with 11 bases between. The CDR3 DNA is TGTGCCAGCAGTCATCCTAGCATCTACGAGCAGTACTTC. It translates to CASSHPSIYEQYF.

CDR3 loop: CASSPGGIGYTF. The CDR3 DNA reads TGTGCCAGCTCACCAGGGGGGATCGGCTACACCTTC. The chain links TRBV18 to TRBJ1-2; TRBD1 is a possible D gene (5 bases). Trimming removed 2 bases at V and 8 bases at J, with 9 bases between. The germline gives CDR1 KGHSH, CDR2 LQKENI. The CDR3 runs to 12 residues.

This clone was seen only once. The chain employs TRBV7-3 and TRBJ2-7; 13 bases line up with TRBD2. The CDR3 totals 15 residues. Germline CDR1 reads SGHTA; CDR2 reads FQGTGA. The J segment lost 2 bases and the V segment lost 4 bases, leaving 2 bases of the junction unmatched. CDR3 amino acids: CASSSGLAGPYEQYF. In DNA form, the CDR3 reads TGTGCCAGCAGCTCGGGACTAGCGGGACCCTACGAGCAGTACTTC.

The V gene is TRBV7-8, the J gene TRBJ1-5; D might be TRBD1 (6 bases). V was clipped by 5 bases and J by 0 bases, with 17 bases between them. CDR1 and CDR2 (germline): SGHVS, FQNEAQ. The CDR3 is 17 residues long. The CDR3 nucleotides read TGTGCCAGCAGCCCATTACAGGGATGGGTTAGCAATCAGCCCCAGCATTTT. Its translation: CASSPLQGWVSNQPQHF.

This clone was counted between two and nine times. CDR3 nucleotides: TGTGCCAGCAGTGCCCAGGGTAGGGGTACTGAAGCTTTCTTT. Residues: CASSAQGRGTEAFF. The chain links TRBV2 to TRBJ1-1; perhaps TRBD1 as D (5 bases). V was clipped by 4 bases and J by 5 bases, with 14 bases between them. The CDR3 is 14 residues long. Germline CDR1 reads SNHLY; CDR2 reads FYNNEI.

The chain links TRBV5-4 to TRBJ2-2, with 9 positions matching TRBD2. This CDR3 is 17 amino acids long. Unmatched junction bases numbered 12, after V lost 9 bases and J lost 0 bases. The germline V gene has CDR1 SGHNT and CDR2 YYREEE (reference sequence). The CDR3 DNA follows: TGTGCCACCAACCCCGGGACTAGCTTGCCGAACACCGGGGAGCTGTTTTTT. Residues: CATNPGTSLPNTGELFF.

This rearrangement joins TRBV11-2 to TRBJ1-2, with TRBD1 as a possible D gene (5 bases). CDR3 length: 14 amino acids. CDR1 and CDR2 (germline): SGHAT, FQNNGV. Between the trimmed V and J ends, which lost 2 bases and 4 bases, there was a span of 11 bases. The CDR3 here is CASSLSAQGYGYTF. In nucleotides, the CDR3 is TGTGCCAGCAGCTTATCGGCGCAGGGCTATGGCTACACCTTC.

The gene calls are TRBV23-1 and TRBJ1-1; 9 nucleotides align to TRBD1. TRBV23-1 counts as an open reading frame of uncertain function. The CDR3 runs 19 residues. With V trimmed by 3 bases and J by 7 bases, 21 bases remained unmatched. The CDR3 sequence: CASSHPTGTGLFVRLEAFF. The CDR3 DNA reads TGCGCCAGCAGTCACCCAACCGGGACAGGGTTGTTTGTCCGACTTGAAGCTTTCTTT.

The rearrangement links TRBV10-3 to TRBJ2-7, with 9 bases identical to TRBD2. J gave up 5 bases and V 8 bases, and 10 bases lay outside the gene matches. Germline V gene sequence: CDR1 ENHRY, CDR2 SYGVKD. There are 14 residues in the CDR3. CDR3 in amino acids: CAIGAGGFIHEQYF. DNA of the CDR3: TGTGCCATCGGAGCGGGAGGTTTCATACACGAGCAGTACTTC.

The chain couples TRBV9 to TRBJ2-1, with TRBD2 identical over 7 bases. With 0 bases clipped from V and 6 bases from J, the junction kept 3 bases outside the gene matches. The CDR3 length is 14 residues. Germline V lookup: CDR1 SGDLS, CDR2 YYNGEE. Here the CDR3 DNA reads TGTGCCAGCAGCGTAGTTCAGCGGGGCAATGAGCAGTTCTTC. Protein product: CASSVVQRGNEQFF. Supplemented by reference TRBV9 and TRBJ2-1, the full variable domain reads DSGVTQTPKHLITATGQRVTLRCSPRSGDLSVYWYQQSLDQGLQFLIQYYNGEERAKGNILERFSAQQFPDLHSELNLSSLELGDSALYFCASSVVQRGNEQFFGPGTRLTVL.

CDR3 residues: CASGYSGTSIDEQFF. The DNA of the CDR3 is TGTGCCAGCGGGTATTCCGGGACTAGCATAGATGAGCAGTTCTTC. V and J are TRBV9 and TRBJ2-1, with TRBD2 matching over 9 bases. V lost 7 bases and J lost 8; bases outside the gene matches: 13. The CDR3 has 15 residues. Per the germline V gene, CDR1 is SGDLS and CDR2 is YYNGEE.

This clone appeared a few times. The chain uses TRBV5-6 and TRBJ2-7, with D possibly TRBD2 on 5 matching bases. CDR1 and CDR2 (germline): SGHDT, YYEEEE. The length of the CDR3 is 15 residues. V dropped 0 bases and J dropped 1 base, with 11 bases sitting between them. The CDR3 loop reads CASSLAPRGSYEQYF. The CDR3 bases are TGTGCCAGCAGCTTGGCGCCCCGGGGATCCTACGAGCAGTACTTC.

The chain combines TRBV5-4 with TRBJ2-3; a weak D match, TRBD2 (5 bases). With 4 bases removed from V and 0 bases from J, the gap between germline ends came to 9 bases. From germline, CDR1 is SGHNT and CDR2 YYREEE (reference sequence). This CDR3 is 14 amino acids long. The CDR3 DNA sequence: TGTGCCAGCAGCGTCAGAGGGAGCACAGATACGCAGTATTTT. Protein: CASSVRGSTDTQYF.

This chain uses TRBV15 with TRBJ1-5, with TRBD1 as a possible D gene (5 bases). The CDR3 has 16 residues. Deletions cut 1 base from V and 9 bases from J, with 19 bases between. Looked up from germline, CDR1 is LNHNV and CDR2 is YYDKDF (reference sequence). This chain's CDR3 is CATSRVPGWESWPQHF. The CDR3 bases are TGTGCCACCAGCAGAGTTCCAGGGTGGGAATCATGGCCCCAGCATTTT.

J is TRBJ2-6 and V is TRBV7-3, with TRBD2 matching over 7 bases. The CDR3 has 19 residues. After removal of 5 bases from V and 1 base from J, the junction contained 14 bases not matched to a gene. Per the germline V gene, CDR1 is SGHTA and CDR2 is FQGTGA. CDR3 sequence: CASSPGRDPLISGANVLTF. The DNA of the CDR3 is TGTGCCAGCAGCCCAGGGAGGGATCCCTTAATTTCTGGGGCCAACGTCCTGACTTTC.

The J gene is TRBJ1-5, the V gene TRBV12-5; TRBD1 is a possible D gene (6 bases). The CDR3 is 16 amino acids. CDR1 is LGHNT, CDR2 FRNRAP, per germline. V lost 7 bases and J 4 bases, leaving 20 bases between the germline ends. The DNA of the CDR3 is TGTGCTAGTGCCTTCCTCTCGGACAGCCATAATCAGCCCCAGCATTTT. This gives the protein CASAFLSDSHNQPQHF.

The rearrangement uses TRBV5-1 and TRBJ1-3; 7 positions agree with TRBD1. V trimming: 0 bases; J trimming: 0 bases; junction bases outside the gene matches: 3. The germline gives CDR1 SGHRS, CDR2 YFSETQ. The CDR3 sequence is 16 residues long. In DNA form, the CDR3 reads TGCGCCAGCAGCTTGGAAGGGACAGCCTCTGGAAACACCATATATTTT. It codes for CASSLEGTASGNTIYF.

This chain joins TRBV25-1 and TRBJ1-5; D remains ambiguous. From germline, CDR1 is MGHDK and CDR2 SYGVNS. The CDR3 runs 12 residues. V was cut by 3 bases and J by 3 bases, with 3 bases left in between. The CDR3 DNA is TGTGCCAGCAGTGACTTCAATCAGCCCCAGCATTTT. Protein: CASSDFNQPQHF.

This rearrangement joins TRBV4-2 to TRBJ2-1; 7 nucleotides agree with TRBD2. Germline loops: CDR1 LGHNA, CDR2 YNFKEQ. Trimming cost V 2 bases and J 8 bases; bases outside gene matches: 18. The CDR3 is made up of 18 amino acids. In DNA form, the CDR3 reads TGTGCCAGCAGCCAACTATACCCGGACTCAAAGGCGGGGGATGAGCAGTTCTTC. Amino acid sequence: CASSQLYPDSKAGDEQFF.

The genes are TRBV2 and TRBJ2-5; D not certain. Looked up from germline, CDR1 is SNHLY and CDR2 is FYNNEI. The CDR3 totals 13 residues. Trimming removed 7 bases at V and 2 bases at J, with 11 bases between. The CDR3 nucleotides are TGTGCCAGCAATGGGTGGCGGCAAGAGACCCAGTACTTC. Its translation: CASNGWRQETQYF. The full variable domain, its missing parts supplied by reference TRBV2 and TRBJ2-5, is EPEVTQTPSHQVTQMGQEVILRCVPISNHLYFYWYRQILGQKVEFLVSFYNNEISEKSEIFDDQFSVERPDGSNFTLKIRSTKLEDSAMYFCASNGWRQETQYFGPGTRLLVL.

The chain carries TRBV9 and TRBJ2-7; the D gene is possibly TRBD2 (6 bases). The CDR3 contains 15 residues. From germline, CDR1 is SGDLS and CDR2 YYNGEE. The V end lost 0 bases, the J end lost 0 bases, and 10 bases lay between the germline ends. CDR3 sequence: CASSVEGRGSYEQYF. CDR3 nucleotide sequence: TGTGCCAGCAGCGTAGAGGGGCGGGGCTCCTACGAGCAGTACTTC.

The genes are TRBV10-2 and TRBJ1-1; D remains unclear. CDR1 is WSHSY, CDR2 SAAADI, per germline. V lost 4 bases, J lost 5 bases, and 20 bases lay in between. The CDR3 runs 16 residues. The DNA of the CDR3 is TGCGCCAGCAGTGCTCGATTGCGGGCGGGAAAAACTGAAGCTTTCTTT. Its protein is CASSARLRAGKTEAFF.

V is TRBV27 and J is TRBJ1-2; 8 bases match TRBD1. V lost 5 bases to trimming and J lost 4 bases; unmatched junction nucleotides: 9. The CDR3 extends over 15 amino acids. The germline gives CDR1 MNHEY, CDR2 SMNVEV (reference sequence). DNA of the CDR3: TGTGCCAGCAGTCCCTCCAGGGGGCGAGTCTATGGCTACACCTTC. Translation gives CASSPSRGRVYGYTF.

The V gene is TRBV19, the J gene TRBJ1-2; D perhaps matches TRBD1 (5 bases). V lost 4 bases and J lost 1, with 10 bases in between. This CDR3 is built from 14 residues. CDR1 is LNHDA and CDR2 is SQIVND in the germline V gene (reference sequence). CDR3: CASSSTRDNYGYTF. CDR3 DNA: TGTGCCAGTAGTAGTACCAGGGATAACTATGGCTACACCTTC.